This T cell receptor beta chain was obtained from a study of blood T cell repertoires in COVID-19. Overall study context: Two negative PCRs, clearance, or symptom resolution were required of recovered Cohort 3 donors. Acute-phase and convalescent COVID-19 samples originated in the United States, Italy and Spain.

In terms of age and location, participants ranged from roughly 18 to 90 years and lived in under 30 US areas. TCRdb's table, derived via immunoSEQ multiplex PCR, lists solely in-frame clones and lacks some. Of roughly 140,000 clones listed, 84% are singletons. V gave up 6 bases and J gave up 1 base, with 9 bases separating them. The CDR3 loop spans 13 amino acids. This clone was detected a few times. The sample contains more than one DNA sequence encoding this CDR3. This rearrangement joins TRBV12-3 or TRBV12-4 to TRBJ1-1, with D unclear. The sample was PBMCs or T cells enriched from blood (not recorded which). This TCR was sampled from a man aged 45-65 years in a cohort exposed to, infected with or recovered from COVID-19 (not recorded which). The CDR3 region is CASSLSENTEAFF. In DNA, the CDR3 is TGTGCCAGCAGCCTATCCGAGAACACTGAAGCTTTCTTT.